Included here is one T cell receptor (beta chain) sequence, with context. No antigen is known for it. The V gene lost 0 bases and the J gene lost 8 bases, with 17 bases spanning the gap. CDR1 is LGHNA and CDR2 is YSLEER in the germline V gene. There are 16 residues in the CDR3. This sample stems from a study of cytomegalovirus exposure and HLA in healthy donors. Points from the study as a whole: The authors later found HLA-associated TCR beta chains more clonally expanded than equally common others. Per a prior analysis, the majority of TCR beta V segments were productive roughly 90% or roughly 30% of the time. Per published accounts, TCR beta sequences correctly predicted the HLA-A and HLA-B alleles of most subjects.

PCR primers comprised 60 Vbeta and 13 Jbeta primers. Under the authors' procedure: Counted up in a later analysis, unique TCR beta chains came to about 80 million, with 9.5 million to 13 million shared. The protocol was immunoSEQ multiplex PCR, while the TCRdb copy is restricted to in-frame clones and leaves out a portion. Clone size and the V and J calls come from that table; the DNA yielded D and trimming. The sample includes some 140,000 clones, over 70% seen only once; the top ten take approximately 0.97%. The chain carries TRBV4-3 and TRBJ1-3, with a weak D call TRBD1 (6 bases). This clonotype was obtained from a young man in good health and CMV-seronegative. The sample consisted of PBMCs. Here the CDR3 reads CASSQDASGGRDTIYF. The CDR3 region has the DNA TGCGCCAGCAGCCAAGATGCTAGCGGGGGCAGGGACACCATATATTTT.